These 10 T cell receptor beta chains were all obtained from the same sample, sequenced in a study of Ad26.COV2.S vaccination and SARS-CoV-2 variants. TCRdb's table, derived via immunoSEQ multiplex PCR, lists solely in-frame clones and lacks some. The table lists 180,000 or so clones, 87% of them singletons, with 4.5% to 7.5% in the top ten. Sequenced here: peripheral blood, sampled after recovery from COVID-19. These receptors came from a human donor who had recovered from COVID-19.

This clone has only a few counts. The chain recombines TRBV5-6 with TRBJ1-5, with unresolved D. Trimming took off 4 bases at V and 1 base at J, with 9 bases between the two ends. The germline V gene encodes CDR1 SGHDT and CDR2 YYEEEE. This CDR3 is built from 14 residues. The CDR3 loop is CASSLRQSNQPQHF. DNA of the CDR3: TGTGCCAGCAGCCTCCGCCAGAGCAATCAGCCCCAGCATTTT.

This chain uses TRBV6-2 or TRBV6-3 with TRBJ2-7, with 8 bases fitting TRBD1. Looked up from germline, CDR1 is MNHEY and CDR2 is SVGEGT. Losses at the gene ends were 2 bases for V and 5 bases for J; bases not matched to a gene: 5. The CDR3 consists of 14 residues. CDR3 DNA sequence: TGTGCCAGCAGTTACACGAACAGGGGGAACGAGCAGTACTTC. Translating gives CASSYTNRGNEQYF.

The rearrangement joins TRBV20-1 to TRBJ1-4, with 9 bases fitting TRBD1. The CDR3 runs to 14 residues. V lost 3 bases to trimming and J lost 7 bases; unmatched junction nucleotides: 6. In germline, CDR1 is DFQATT, CDR2 SNEGSKA (reference sequence). This CDR3 reads CSASKDRGPEKLFF. As DNA, the CDR3 is TGCAGTGCTAGTAAGGACAGGGGACCTGAAAAACTGTTTTTT.

The V gene is TRBV7-6, the J gene TRBJ1-2, with a possible D match to TRBD1 (6 bases). The CDR3 has 13 residues. Trimming shortened V by 3 bases and J by 2 bases, and 7 bases separated the two germline ends. Germline V gives CDR1 SGHVS, CDR2 FNYEAQ. The CDR3 spells CASSFRGNYGYTF. Here the CDR3 DNA reads TGTGCCAGCAGCTTTAGGGGGAACTATGGCTACACCTTC.

The chain joins TRBV14 to TRBJ1-2; D remains unclear. The CDR3 is 15 amino acids. CDR1 and CDR2 from the germline V gene are SGHDN and FVKESK. The V and J ends lost 7 bases and 4 bases respectively, with 19 bases between them. The CDR3, as DNA: TGTGCCAGCACCCCGAGGAAGCAGGAGTTCTATGGCTACACCTTC. Amino acids: CASTPRKQEFYGYTF.

The chain is built from TRBV7-6 and TRBJ2-1; 7 positions match TRBD1. Germline V CDR1 and CDR2: SGHVS, FNYEAQ. CDR3 size: 17 residues. Trimming at V came to 4 bases and at J to 4 bases, leaving 13 bases not matched to a gene. CDR3 sequence: CASSSLTHGTVYNEQFF. CDR3 nucleotide sequence: TGTGCCAGCAGCTCCCTGACCCACGGGACAGTATACAATGAGCAGTTCTTC.

This clone was observed once. V and J are TRBV15 and TRBJ2-7, with D uncertain. The CDR3 loop spans 17 amino acids. Germline V gene lookup returns CDR1 LNHNV and CDR2 YYDKDF (reference sequence). V was shortened by 5 bases and J by 2 bases, with 22 bases between the two germline ends. For the CDR3, the DNA is TGTGCCACCAGCTCACGCCTGGGCCGCTCCCCTACCTACGAGCAGTACTTC. Protein product: CATSSRLGRSPTYEQYF.

The V call is TRBV2, the J call TRBJ1-1; TRBD1 might be the D (6 bases). The CDR3 is 15 amino acids. Trimming left V 0 bases short and J 4 bases short, with 12 bases between. Germline V gene sequence: CDR1 SNHLY, CDR2 FYNNEI. The CDR3 DNA is TGTGCCAGCAGTGAAGCTAGATGGGGGCCCACTGAAGCTTTCTTT. Residues: CASSEARWGPTEAFF.

The V call is TRBV5-4, the J call TRBJ1-1; TRBD1 is a possible D gene (6 bases). In germline, CDR1 is SGHNT, CDR2 YYREEE (reference sequence). The V gene lost 2 bases and the J gene lost 1 base, with 15 bases spanning the gap. This CDR3 comprises 16 residues. This CDR3 is CASSFLAGAPNTEAFF. CDR3 DNA sequence: TGTGCCAGCAGCTTCCTCGCAGGGGCTCCGAACACTGAAGCTTTCTTT.

This chain connects TRBV9 to TRBJ2-2; 9 bases align to TRBD2. This CDR3 has 16 amino acids. The germline V gene encodes CDR1 SGDLS and CDR2 YYNGEE. V was pared by 2 bases and J by 5 bases, with 7 bases of the junction left unmatched. CDR3 sequence reads: CASSVLAGVETGELFF. CDR3 bases: TGTGCCAGCAGCGTCTTAGCGGGAGTTGAGACCGGGGAGCTGTTTTTT.